The 14 T cell receptor beta chains below come from one sample, sequenced in a study of OX40 agonist ivuxolimab in advanced cancers. Clones were sequenced by immunoSEQ multiplex PCR, and TCRdb holds only the in-frame ones, with some missing. This table holds about 49,000 clones, around 84% found once. The source material was CD4+ or CD8+ T cells sorted from blood, sampled in a trial of the OX40 agonist ivuxolimab. The receptors here all came from an adult with an advanced solid tumor such as melanoma, head and neck, liver or kidney cancer.

The V and J genes are TRBV5-4 and TRBJ2-7; D may correspond to TRBD1 or TRBD2 (5 bases each). Deletions cut 4 bases from V and 3 bases from J, with 20 bases between. The CDR3 loop spans 16 amino acids. Per germline, CDR1 SGHNT and CDR2 YYREEE (reference sequence). The CDR3 protein is CASSPRDGKPHYEQYF. The CDR3 DNA is TGTGCCAGCAGCCCCCGGGACGGAAAACCTCACTACGAGCAGTACTTC.

This chain connects TRBV19 to TRBJ2-1; TRBD2 matches at 13 bases. Trimming cost V 5 bases and J 7 bases; bases outside gene matches: 5. Germline V CDR1 and CDR2: LNHDA, SQIVND (reference sequence). This CDR3 spans 15 amino acids. CDR3 sequence reads: CASSLTSGGANEQFF. In DNA, the CDR3 is TGTGCCAGTAGTCTAACTAGCGGGGGGGCGAATGAGCAGTTCTTC.

The rearrangement links TRBV19 to TRBJ1-1, with 7 bases aligning to TRBD1. The CDR3 spans 17 residues. V lost 1 base, J lost 4 bases, and 12 bases stayed unmatched. Germline V lookup: CDR1 LNHDA, CDR2 SQIVND (reference sequence). The CDR3 DNA sequence: TGTGCCAGTAGTATAGCTCAAGACAGGGCAGAGGTCACTGAAGCTTTCTTT. As protein: CASSIAQDRAEVTEAFF.

The V gene is TRBV6-6, the J gene TRBJ1-2, with unresolved D. Germline V gene sequence: CDR1 MNHNY, CDR2 SVGAGI (reference sequence). The CDR3 extends over 13 amino acids. V was cut by 2 bases and J by 5 bases, with 9 bases left in between. The CDR3 bases are TGTGCCAGCAGTTACGGCCCGGGTTATGGCTACACCTTC. This gives the protein CASSYGPGYGYTF.

The rearrangement uses TRBV7-9 and TRBJ2-7; D is unresolved. The CDR3 runs to 13 residues. From germline, CDR1 is SEHNR and CDR2 FQNEAQ (reference sequence). The germline V and J ends were trimmed by 1 base and 3 bases, with 7 bases remaining between them. CDR3 region: CASSLDSFYEQYV. The CDR3 bases are TGTGCCAGCAGCTTAGACAGTTTCTACGAGCAGTACGTC.

This chain's CDR3 is CASSFQENTEAFF. The CDR3 DNA is TGTGCCAGCAGCTTTCAGGAGAACACTGAAGCTTTCTTT. This chain uses TRBV7-6 with TRBJ1-1; the D is unclear. V gave up 3 bases and J gave up 1 base, with 6 bases separating them. There are 13 residues in the CDR3. Germline V gene lookup returns CDR1 SGHVS and CDR2 FNYEAQ. The entire variable domain, with the rest obtained from reference TRBV7-6 and TRBJ1-1, is as follows: GAGVSQSPRYKVTKRGQDVALRCDPISGHVSLYWYRQALGQGPEFLTYFNYEAQQDKSGLPNDRFSAERPEGSISTLTIQRTEQRDSAMYRCASSFQENTEAFFGQGTRLTVV.

This clone was recorded only once. The chain is built from TRBV5-1 and TRBJ2-2; D unresolved. V dropped 2 bases and J dropped 4 bases, with 15 bases sitting between them. The length of the CDR3 is 16 residues. Germline-derived CDR1 and CDR2 are SGHRS and YFSETQ. The CDR3 DNA sequence: TGCGCCAGCAGCTTTAGTAATACCCTAGGCACCGGGGAGCTGTTTTTT. It yields the protein CASSFSNTLGTGELFF.

This clone turned up a few times. This chain connects TRBV27 to TRBJ2-3; possibly TRBD1 for D (6 bases). Deletions cut 6 bases from V and 3 bases from J, with 16 bases between. This CDR3 region has 15 residues. From germline, CDR1 is MNHEY and CDR2 SMNVEV (reference sequence). The CDR3 DNA reads as TGTGCCAGCAGCCCCGGGACAACACAAACAGATACGCAGTATTTT. It specifies CASSPGTTQTDTQYF.

Here the CDR3 reads CASSTGGTGDEQYF. CDR3 DNA sequence: TGTGCCAGCAGCACTGGGGGGACAGGGGACGAGCAGTACTTC. The V call is TRBV6-5, the J call TRBJ2-7; TRBD1 aligns across 10 bases. The germline V gene encodes CDR1 MNHEY and CDR2 SVGAGI. The trim removed 6 bases at V and 5 bases at J, leaving 7 bases unmatched. CDR3 length: 14 amino acids.

This clone was seen a handful of times. For the CDR3, the DNA is TGCGCCAGCAGCCGACCCGGGACACATAATCAGCCCCAGCATTTT. This gives the protein CASSRPGTHNQPQHF. The rearrangement links TRBV5-1 to TRBJ1-5, with D perhaps TRBD1 (6 bases). The CDR3 sequence is 15 residues long. Trimming removed 4 bases at V and 4 bases at J, with 15 bases between. Germline CDR1 SGHRS, CDR2 YFSETQ.

The J gene is TRBJ1-4, the V gene TRBV9, with 7 bases that match TRBD1. CDR1 SGDLS and CDR2 YYNGEE come from the germline V gene. This CDR3 contains 16 residues. V dropped 4 bases and J dropped 5; count of bases not matched to a gene: 11. The CDR3 nucleotides are TGTGCCAGCAGCCCCCAGGGGGGGGCAAGGAATGAAAAACTGTTTTTT. This sequence encodes CASSPQGGARNEKLFF.

The chain has TRBV4-3 and TRBJ1-2; D unresolved. V lost 6 bases and J lost 4, with 12 bases in between. The CDR3 consists of 13 residues. Germline V gene sequence: CDR1 LGHNA, CDR2 YSLEER. CDR3 residues: CASSHSGSYGYTF. CDR3 DNA sequence: TGCGCCAGCAGTCATTCCGGGAGCTATGGCTACACCTTC.

The DNA for the CDR3 is TGCGCCAGCAGCCAAGAAATCAGGGAAATGAGCACAGATACGCAGTATTTT. This sequence encodes CASSQEIREMSTDTQYF. This chain connects TRBV4-3 to TRBJ2-3, with D perhaps TRBD1 (5 bases). The CDR3 loop spans 17 amino acids. The V gene's germline CDR1 is LGHNA and CDR2 YSLEER. With 0 bases removed from V and 0 bases from J, the gap between germline ends came to 13 bases.

CDR3 DNA sequence: TGTGCCAGCAGTTTAAGGTCAGACTACTGGAAGACCCAGTACTTC. This gives the protein CASSLRSDYWKTQYF. J is TRBJ2-5 and V is TRBV28; D may be TRBD2 (5 bases). Germline CDR1 is MDHEN and CDR2 is SYDVKM. This CDR3 spans 15 amino acids. Trimming removed 2 bases from V and 6 bases from J, with 16 bases in between. The whole variable domain, filled in from reference TRBV28 and TRBJ2-5, reads DVKVTQSSRYLVKRTGEKVFLECVQDMDHENMFWYRQDPGLGLRLIYFSYDVKMKEKGDIPEGYSVSREKKERFSLILESASTNQTSMYLCASSLRSDYWKTQYFGPGTRLLVL.